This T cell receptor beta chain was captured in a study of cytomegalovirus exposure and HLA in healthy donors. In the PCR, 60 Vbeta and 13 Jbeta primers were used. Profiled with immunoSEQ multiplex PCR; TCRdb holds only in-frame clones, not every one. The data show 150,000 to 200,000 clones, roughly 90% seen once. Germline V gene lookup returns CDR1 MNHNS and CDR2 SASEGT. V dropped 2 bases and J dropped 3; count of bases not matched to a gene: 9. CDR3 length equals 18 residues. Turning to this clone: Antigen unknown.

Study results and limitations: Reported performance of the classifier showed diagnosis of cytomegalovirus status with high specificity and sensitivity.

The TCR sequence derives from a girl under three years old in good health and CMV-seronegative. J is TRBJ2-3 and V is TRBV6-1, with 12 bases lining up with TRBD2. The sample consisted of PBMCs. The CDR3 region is CASSELGASGGATDTQYF. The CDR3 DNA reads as TGTGCCAGCAGTGAACTGGGGGCTAGCGGGGGGGCAACAGATACGCAGTATTTT.